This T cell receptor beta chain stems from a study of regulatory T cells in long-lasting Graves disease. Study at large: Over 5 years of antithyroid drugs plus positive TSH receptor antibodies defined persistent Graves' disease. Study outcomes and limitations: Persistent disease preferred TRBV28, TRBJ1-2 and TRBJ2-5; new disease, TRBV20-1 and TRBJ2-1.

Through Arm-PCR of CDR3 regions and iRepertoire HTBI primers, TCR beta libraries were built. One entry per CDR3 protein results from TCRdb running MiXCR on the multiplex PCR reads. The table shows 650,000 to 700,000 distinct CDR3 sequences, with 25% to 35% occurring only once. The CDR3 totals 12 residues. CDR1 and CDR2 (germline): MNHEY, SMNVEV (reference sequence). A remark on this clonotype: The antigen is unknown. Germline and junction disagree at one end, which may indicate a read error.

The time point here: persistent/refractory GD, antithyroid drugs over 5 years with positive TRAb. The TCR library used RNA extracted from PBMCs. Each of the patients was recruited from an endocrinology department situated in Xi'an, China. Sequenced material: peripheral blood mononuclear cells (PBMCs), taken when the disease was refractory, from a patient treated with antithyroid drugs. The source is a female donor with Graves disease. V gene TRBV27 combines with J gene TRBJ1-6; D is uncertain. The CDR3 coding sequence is TGTGCCAGCAGTTTTGTTAATACACCCCTCCACTTT. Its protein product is CASSFVNTPLHF.